The 25 T cell receptor beta chains in this list originate from one sample, sequenced in a study of blood T cell repertoires in COVID-19. Generated by immunoSEQ multiplex PCR, the TCRdb table keeps only in-frame clones and is missing some. This sample has approximately 300,000 clones, with 85% to 90% found just once. The sequenced sample consisted of PBMCs or T cells enriched from blood (not recorded which). Receptors were obtained from a woman younger than 35 who had recovered from COVID-19.

This chain's CDR3 is CASSPGAGVEQYF. CDR3 nucleotide sequence: TGTGCCAGCAGCCCGGGGGCGGGGGTCGAGCAGTACTTC. This chain connects TRBV7-3 to TRBJ2-7; tentative D call: TRBD2 (7 bases). V was cut by 5 bases and J by 6 bases, with 14 bases left in between. The germline V gene encodes CDR1 SGHTA and CDR2 FQGTGA. The CDR3 sequence is 13 residues long.

This clone has only one observation. The chain uses TRBV7-9 and TRBJ1-2; the D is unclear. CDR3 length: 12 amino acids. V was trimmed by 8 bases and J by 2 bases, leaving 9 bases between them. Germline assignment: CDR1 SEHNR and CDR2 FQNEAQ (reference sequence). Written as DNA, the CDR3 is TGTGCCAGCGGAAGGGAGAACTATGGCTACACCTTC. As protein: CASGRENYGYTF.

This sequence joins TRBV14 and TRBJ2-1; D possibly corresponds to TRBD1 (6 bases). The CDR3 runs to 19 residues. Trimming took off 0 bases at V and 5 bases at J, with 23 bases between the two ends. CDR1 and CDR2 from the germline V gene are SGHDN and FVKESK. The CDR3 is CASSQDSQGGPLFDNEQFF. Here the CDR3 DNA reads TGTGCCAGCAGCCAAGATTCACAGGGTGGACCGCTTTTTGACAATGAGCAGTTCTTC.

The CDR3 DNA follows: TGTGCCAGCTCACAGACAGCCTACAATGAGCAGTTCTTC. Its translation is CASSQTAYNEQFF. The genes are TRBV18 and TRBJ2-1; the D gene is possibly TRBD1 (5 bases). This CDR3 has 13 residues. Germline CDR1 and CDR2: KGHSH and LQKENI. Trimming removed 4 bases from V and 2 bases from J, with 6 bases in between.

The chain is built from TRBV4-1 and TRBJ1-3, with D possibly being TRBD1 (5 bases). The V gene lost 0 bases and the J gene lost 4 bases, with 7 bases spanning the gap. The CDR3 covers 14 residues. Germline V gives CDR1 MGHRA, CDR2 YSYEKL. Written as DNA, the CDR3 is TGCGCCAGCAGCCAAGAACAGGTGGGAAACACCATATATTTT. Protein: CASSQEQVGNTIYF.

The chain is built from TRBV30 and TRBJ1-1; 9 nucleotides line up with TRBD1. From germline, CDR1 is GTSNPN and CDR2 SVGIG (reference sequence). V gave up 6 bases and J gave up 7 bases; unmatched junction bases: 9. This CDR3 spans 13 amino acids. CDR3 sequence: CACEQGAESEAFF. DNA for the CDR3: TGTGCCTGCGAACAGGGGGCCGAAAGTGAAGCTTTCTTT.

J is TRBJ2-6 and V is TRBV5-5, with a possible D match to TRBD1 (5 bases). The germline CDR1 and CDR2 sequences are SGHKS and YYEKEE (reference sequence). The CDR3 extends over 15 amino acids. V lost 1 base and J lost 1, with 6 bases in between. In nucleotides, the CDR3 is TGTGCCAGCAGCTTGAGGGGATCTGGGGCCAACGTCCTGACTTTC. Protein: CASSLRGSGANVLTF. Drawing the rest from reference TRBV5-5 and TRBJ2-6, the complete variable domain is DAGVTQSPTHLIKTRGQQVTLRCSPISGHKSVSWYQQVLGQGPQFIFQYYEKEERGRGNFPDRFSARQFPNYSSELNVNALLLGDSALYLCASSLRGSGANVLTFGAGSRLTVL.

The chain is built from TRBV6-5 and TRBJ2-3; 10 bases map to TRBD1. CDR3 length: 15 amino acids. With 6 bases clipped from V and 2 bases from J, the junction kept 5 bases outside the gene matches. Germline CDR1 is MNHEY and CDR2 is SVGAGI. CDR3 nucleotides: TGTGCCAGCAGCTCGGGACAGGGGATCACAGATACGCAGTATTTT. Translated: CASSSGQGITDTQYF.

The chain carries TRBV7-9 and TRBJ2-5; 9 nucleotides line up with TRBD1. J gave up 5 bases and V 4 bases, and 11 bases lay outside the gene matches. This CDR3 contains 16 residues. The germline CDR1 and CDR2 sequences are SEHNR and FQNEAQ (reference sequence). CDR3 nucleotides: TGTGCCAGCAGCTCGGGACAGGGCGGGACCTTGGAGACCCAGTACTTC. It translates to CASSSGQGGTLETQYF.

The chain combines TRBV5-4 with TRBJ2-7; 12 nucleotides match TRBD2. The V gene's germline CDR1 is SGHNT and CDR2 YYREEE (reference sequence). The CDR3 covers 15 residues. The junction had 6 bases not matched to a gene; V was cut back by 4 bases and J by 4 bases. The CDR3 loop is CASSNGLAGTYEQYF. DNA for the CDR3: TGTGCCAGCAGCAACGGACTAGCGGGGACGTACGAGCAGTACTTC.

Details on this clone: Other DNA sequences in the sample encode the same CDR3. The chain joins TRBV18 to TRBJ1-2, with 9 positions matching TRBD1. V dropped 0 bases and J dropped 4; count of bases not matched to a gene: 6. The CDR3 sequence is 16 residues long. Germline-derived CDR1 and CDR2 are KGHSH and LQKENI. The CDR3 sequence: CASSPPTGTGSYGYTF. CDR3 coding DNA: TGTGCCAGCTCACCACCTACCGGGACAGGGTCCTATGGCTACACCTTC.

The J gene is TRBJ2-5, the V gene TRBV28, with D tentatively TRBD1 (5 bases). Germline lookup yields CDR1 MDHEN and CDR2 SYDVKM. The V gene lost 6 bases and the J gene lost 1 base, with 15 bases spanning the gap. The CDR3 covers 15 residues. CDR3 sequence (DNA): TGTGCCAGCAGCCTCTTTAAGGGGATCCAAGAGACCCAGTACTTC. Translation gives CASSLFKGIQETQYF. Complete variable domain (other parts from reference TRBV28 and TRBJ2-5): DVKVTQSSRYLVKRTGEKVFLECVQDMDHENMFWYRQDPGLGLRLIYFSYDVKMKEKGDIPEGYSVSREKKERFSLILESASTNQTSMYLCASSLFKGIQETQYFGPGTRLLVL.

This clone was observed once. This chain connects TRBV29-1 to TRBJ2-7; 10 nucleotides agree with TRBD2. V lost 6 bases and J lost 5; bases outside the gene matches: 13. From germline, CDR1 is SQVTM and CDR2 ANQGSEA. The length of the CDR3 is 15 residues. The CDR3 here is CSVSYLASGRNEQYF. The CDR3 nucleotides are TGCAGCGTCTCCTATTTGGCTAGCGGGAGAAACGAGCAGTACTTC.

This clone was counted once. The chain has TRBV28 and TRBJ2-7; D is perhaps TRBD2 (6 bases). Per the germline V gene, CDR1 is MDHEN and CDR2 is SYDVKM. This CDR3 contains 14 residues. The V and J ends lost 5 bases and 2 bases respectively, with 13 bases between them. CDR3 DNA sequence: TGTGCCAGCAGTCCGGTAGCGGATCCCTACGAGCAGTACTTC. Protein sequence: CASSPVADPYEQYF.

This chain uses TRBV20-1 with TRBJ2-7, with 13 positions matching TRBD2. This CDR3 spans 16 amino acids. V trimming: 3 bases; J trimming: 1 base; junction bases outside the gene matches: 6. Germline CDR1 reads DFQATT; CDR2 reads SNEGSKA (reference sequence). The CDR3 sequence: CSASTSGGALSYEQYF. The CDR3 DNA reads as TGCAGTGCTAGTACTAGCGGGGGGGCCCTTTCCTACGAGCAGTACTTC.

This sequence joins TRBV2 and TRBJ2-4; 11 bases match TRBD2. The CDR3 runs 16 residues. Looked up from germline, CDR1 is SNHLY and CDR2 is FYNNEI. The V segment lost 4 bases and the J segment 0 bases; nucleotides outside the gene matches: 2. CDR3 sequence (DNA): TGTGCCAGCAGTGTAGCGGGGGGGTTAGCCAAAAACATTCAGTACTTC. This codes for CASSVAGGLAKNIQYF.

The chain carries TRBV5-4 and TRBJ2-1; 8 positions agree with TRBD2. Germline CDR1 reads SGHNT; CDR2 reads YYREEE (reference sequence). CDR3 length: 17 amino acids. J was trimmed by 0 bases and V by 10 bases; bases with no gene match: 15. The CDR3 coding sequence is TGTGCCTGCTTTGGAGGGGCGGGGGGAAGCTCCTACAATGAGCAGTTCTTC. Protein: CACFGGAGGSSYNEQFF. Together with reference TRBV5-4 and TRBJ2-1, the CDR3 gives the full variable domain: ETGVTQSPTHLIKTRGQQVTLRCSSQSGHNTVSWYQQALGQGPQFIFQYYREEENGRGNFPPRFSGLQFPNYSSELNVNALELDDSALYLCACFGGAGGSSYNEQFFGPGTRLTVL.

The chain couples TRBV28 to TRBJ1-1; weak D call: TRBD1 (6 bases). Germline loops: CDR1 MDHEN, CDR2 SYDVKM. This CDR3 contains 15 residues. Trimming pared 3 bases from V and 1 base from J, leaving 12 bases between. CDR3 in amino acids: CASSFRGSWNTEAFF. The DNA for the CDR3 is TGTGCCAGCAGTTTCAGGGGATCCTGGAACACTGAAGCTTTCTTT.

The chain is built from TRBV6-2 or TRBV6-3 and TRBJ2-3; 15 bases match TRBD2. The germline gives CDR1 MNHEY, CDR2 SVGEGT. The trim removed 6 bases at V and 0 bases at J, leaving 7 bases unmatched. CDR3 length: 18 residues. This chain's CDR3 is CASSWGLAGGSSTDTQYF. CDR3 nucleotides: TGTGCCAGCAGCTGGGGACTAGCGGGGGGCTCTAGCACAGATACGCAGTATTTT.

This sequence joins TRBV7-2 and TRBJ2-3; 7 nucleotides line up with TRBD1. The V gene end was trimmed by 3 bases and the J gene end by 0 bases; junction bases not matched to a gene: 6. The CDR3 is made up of 16 amino acids. Germline CDR1 reads SGHTA; CDR2 reads FQGNSA. The CDR3 DNA follows: TGTGCCAGCAGCTTGGGACAGCTCCTTAGCACAGATACGCAGTATTTT. Its translation is CASSLGQLLSTDTQYF.

The CDR3 DNA follows: TGTGCCATCAGTGACACAGGCCACTCTGGAAACACCATATATTTT. Amino acids: CAISDTGHSGNTIYF. This chain uses TRBV10-3 with TRBJ1-3, with D maybe TRBD1 (5 bases). V dropped 3 bases and J dropped 0 bases, with 9 bases sitting between them. Germline CDR1 ENHRY, CDR2 SYGVKD. This CDR3 is built from 15 residues.

The chain has TRBV11-2 and TRBJ1-2, with 7 bases identical to TRBD1. The germline V gene has CDR1 SGHAT and CDR2 FQNNGV. The CDR3 is 13 residues long. J gave up 5 bases and V 4 bases, and 4 bases lay outside the gene matches. The CDR3 spells CASSSWTGYGYTF. The CDR3, as DNA: TGTGCCAGCAGCTCCTGGACAGGTTATGGCTACACCTTC.

The chain links TRBV27 to TRBJ2-5; TRBD1 matches 9 bases. Per germline, CDR1 MNHEY and CDR2 SMNVEV (reference sequence). The CDR3 totals 16 residues. V lost 5 bases to trimming and J lost 1 base; unmatched junction nucleotides: 8. The CDR3, as DNA: TGTGCCAGCAGTCCACTGACAGGGGGACTCCAAGAGACCCAGTACTTC. Its translation: CASSPLTGGLQETQYF.

The chain links TRBV5-1 to TRBJ1-1; 7 bases align to TRBD1. The ends lost 4 bases at V and 1 base at J; junction bases unmatched: 7. The CDR3 contains 15 residues. CDR1 is SGHRS and CDR2 is YFSETQ in the germline V gene. The CDR3 loop reads CASSAGQTKNTEAFF. In DNA form, the CDR3 reads TGCGCCAGCAGCGCGGGACAGACGAAGAACACTGAAGCTTTCTTT.

The chain has TRBV3-1 (or the pseudogene TRBV3-2) and TRBJ2-3; TRBD2 aligns across 16 bases. Germline-derived CDR1 and CDR2 are LGHDT and YNNKEL (reference sequence). J gave up 0 bases and V 3 bases, and 6 bases lay outside the gene matches. The CDR3 runs 19 residues. The CDR3 DNA reads as TGTGCCAGCAGCCACGAGGGACTAGCGGGGGGGCCCAGCACAGATACGCAGTATTTT. The encoded protein is CASSHEGLAGGPSTDTQYF.